Sequencing of this T cell receptor (beta chain) was carried out in a study of cytomegalovirus exposure and HLA in healthy donors (dated by TCRdb to about 2017). For context, the study as a whole: According to an earlier analysis of several hundred of the donors, roughly 180 million T cells yielded approximately 120 million unique TCR beta sequences and approximately 300 Gb of sequence data. Of the roughly 410 genotyped donors, 65% to 90% were placed in the genetic ancestry cluster associated with self-reported Caucasian donors. In a later analysis, previously published TCR beta repertoires from 500 to 750 donors were re-analyzed and high-resolution HLA genotyping was added so that TCR occurrence patterns could be studied. Besides the first cohort of around 670 subjects, a separate validation cohort made up of about 120 different subjects was used. All discovery cohort repertoires had been generated on a single sequencing platform. The study aimed to test whether cataloging public T cell receptors could reveal signatures of past pathogen exposure. An early release that covered roughly 600 HLA-typed donors contained approximately 320 gigabases of sequencing data and 75 million to 100 million unique TCR sequences. Among around 400 genotyped donors of the cohort, an average of around 250,000 unique TCR beta nucleotide sequences was sequenced per donor, of which about 20% were non-productive. A later genetic analysis took genome-wide SNP genotypes for about 55% of the 666 donors and used that subset as a discovery cohort. Class I and class II HLA loci were covered by the typing at four-digit resolution. Donor age, sex, ethnicity and CMV serostatus were compiled together with the repertoire data. To predict cytomegalovirus infection status, the study combined high-throughput TCR immunosequencing, statistical association of individual TCRs with disease status, and machine learning. Using immunosequencing, the study profiled T cell repertoires from about 650 subjects and related those repertoires to cytomegalovirus serostatus. The number of typed donors differed by locus: 629-630 for A, B, C, DRB1 and DQB1; 522 for DQA1; approximately 600 for DPA1; and 450 to 480 for DPB1. A handful of DR-DQ haplotypes were handled as single units for association and clustering because linkage in the cohort was strong. An earlier analysis of around 580 of the donors used high-throughput TCR beta sequencing to judge whether each TCR beta V gene segment behaved as functional or pseudogenic. Rather than using new phenotypic data, the later analysis identified candidate immune exposures from TCR beta sequences and from how often those sequences occurred across donors.

The research as a whole found: Linkage disequilibrium might explain the correlated functional status among segregating V segments, but an unknown experimental factor could not be excluded. Three of the identified cytomegalovirus-associated TCR beta chains were confirmed in vitro to be specific for cytomegalovirus antigens. Presence/absence analyses assumed roughly uniform sequencing depth across donors, an assumption that may not hold. Broadly in line with IMGT annotations, most TCR beta V segments showed up in productive rearrangements about 90% or about 30% of the time in an earlier analysis of around 550 of the donors. A cluster of highly shared sequence variants was judged likely to be a technical artifact of the sequencing pipeline. Around 16 rarely observed V segments, including chromosome 9 orphons, were excluded from the earlier analysis of several hundred of the donors because counts were too low. A later analysis found that TCR association rates varied across HLA loci, with DRB1 alleles showing the most associated TCRs and HLA-C alleles the fewest. At a false discovery rate of 0.05, a later analysis linked around 17,000 TCR beta sequences to specific HLA alleles. In a later genetic analysis, fewer N-insertions in productive TCRs were reported among donors in an Asian-associated ancestry cluster than the 666-donor mean. Some IMGT-functional V segments, including TRBV6-2 and TRBV6-3, could not be told apart with the 87-base-pair reads, so those segments were excluded. The study listed 150 to 200 TCR beta chains as associated with cytomegalovirus. In both the original and validation cohorts, the classifier was reported to diagnose cytomegalovirus status with high specificity and sensitivity. Most TCR sequences were observed very rarely across donors, whereas some public TCRs were present in many individuals. A further reported finding was that TCR beta sequences accurately predicted the HLA-A and HLA-B alleles for most subjects in the first cohort. This cohort had only TCR beta chains sequenced, and the lack of alpha or paired-chain data limited which features could be detected. Several of the top co-occurrence clusters appeared to be linked to parvovirus B19, influenza, CMV and Epstein-Barr virus, according to a later analysis. Because HLA typing was missing for some donors at each locus, association tests included only the typed subset. Immune exposure information for the cohort was limited to CMV serostatus. A later analysis found that HLA-associated TCR beta chains were more clonally expanded and had lower generation probabilities than equally common non-associated chains. According to the authors, the approach could potentially be generalized to other disease states and immunological phenotypes. A later analysis found that most CMV-associated TCR beta chains appeared HLA-restricted, with HLA associations seemingly driven largely by CMV exposure. V-gene and J-gene trimming of TCR beta chains was associated with a missense DCLRE1C variant in a later genetic analysis, and the association was replicated in an independent cohort. Assigning TCR associations to individual alleles was difficult when HLA alleles, especially DR and DQ, strongly co-occurred.

The germline V end is reduced by 8 bases and the J end by 4 bases; junction bases left unmatched: 4. Counted from cysteine to phenylalanine, this CDR3 has 13 amino acids. Only CDR3 DNA remains: 39 bases, in frame from the first base. Based on the germline V gene (reference sequence), the CDR1 and CDR2 sequences are LNHDA and SQIVND. The cohort comprised fewer than 750 healthy bone marrow donors. At the time of sampling, every cohort member was nominally healthy, though immune exposures that went unrecorded were likely present. The donor was CMV seronegative and was included in the group of about 400 seronegative cohort members. A peripheral blood sample was collected from each donor, and TCR beta sequencing was performed on peripheral blood mononuclear cells. Genomic DNA was extracted from the blood cell samples with the Qiagen DNeasy Blood Extraction Kit. The library was prepared using the immunoSEQ multiplex PCR assay. For the multiplex PCR, a mixture combining 60 forward primers for TCR Vbeta segments and 13 reverse primers for TCR Jbeta segments was used. The CDR3 region of rearranged TCR beta genes was amplified from genomic DNA with a multiplex PCR assay. Amplified TCR beta libraries were sequenced as 87-base-pair reads on the Illumina HiSeq System. From the authors' description of their analysis: Across the 670 or so repertoires, a later analysis counted 75 million to 90 million unique TCR beta chains, around 10 million of which were shared by at least two donors. A nearest-neighbor algorithm error-corrected the raw reads and collapsed the reads into unique sequences, merging closely related sequences to remove PCR and sequencing errors. To assign V, D and J gene segments, CDR3 sequences were aligned to IMGT reference sequences. Each retained sequence needed at least a six-nucleotide match to both a V gene segment and a J gene segment. Rearrangements were called productive when the CDR3 lacked stop codons and stayed in frame with V and J; all others were non-productive. CDR3 was defined according to IMGT convention as the region running from the second conserved V-encoded cysteine to the conserved J-encoded phenylalanine. Sequences without an unambiguous match to a single V gene segment were excluded from the earlier analysis of a few hundred of the donors. An earlier analysis of under 750 of the donors called V segments functional above 56.7% productive rearrangements and segregating when the between-donor standard deviation exceeded 5%. A statistical classification framework was built to diagnose cytomegalovirus status from the catalog of TCR beta chain sequences. V and J gene assignment, in a later analysis, came from comparing TCR nucleotide sequences with IMGT/GENE-DB human TR gene sequences. In a later analysis, CDR3 sequences and most-parsimonious VDJ recombination scenarios were assigned using the TCRdist pipeline. In a later analysis, each TCR beta chain was defined by its CDR3 amino acid sequence together with its V-gene family, and reads without a unique V-gene family were excluded. A later analysis removed roughly 590 highly shared, low-generation-probability nucleotide sequences to deal with suspected cross-contamination and a sequencing artifact. For each public chain, a later analysis derived a clonal expansion index from normalized ranks of inferred template counts within each repertoire. In a later analysis, generation probabilities were computed with a VDJ recombination model fitted to out-of-frame rearrangements, and the resulting probabilities were checked against IGoR. In a later analysis, TCR-TCR, TCR-HLA and TCR-CMV co-occurrence was scored with hypergeometric tests, and a repertoire-size bias correction was applied to TCR pairs. A later analysis estimated false discovery rates by permuting HLA or CMV assignments 20 times. A later analysis grouped co-occurring TCRs with DBSCAN, adding TCRdist sequence similarity when clustering within HLA-allele-positive subsets. For co-occurrence clustering, repertoires with fewer than 30,000 or more than 120,000 public chains were excluded, along with a handful of repertoires with anomalous nucleotide sharing. Not all clones reach the TCRdb copy of this immuneACCESS table, which keeps in-frame sequences only. Checked studies attribute under half of the gap to unresolved V genes and leave the rest unexplained. V, J and clone size derive from that table, while D and trimming were established from the DNA sequence. The sample table holds over 150,000 clones, of which roughly 74% were seen once. The leading ten clones occupy approximately 2.6% of the sample.

This clone was seen a handful of times. The antigen it recognizes is unknown. No base quality values were provided; no much bigger clone lies one nucleotide off. Sequencing was performed on PBMCs. The receptor's source is a man younger than 30 in good health and CMV-seronegative. Recombination joined TRBV19 with TRBJ1-2; TRBD1 lines up with 10 middle nucleotides. The DNA is TGTGCCAGTCGGGACAGGGGATTCTATGGCTACACCTTC. Translation gives CASRDRGFYGYTF.